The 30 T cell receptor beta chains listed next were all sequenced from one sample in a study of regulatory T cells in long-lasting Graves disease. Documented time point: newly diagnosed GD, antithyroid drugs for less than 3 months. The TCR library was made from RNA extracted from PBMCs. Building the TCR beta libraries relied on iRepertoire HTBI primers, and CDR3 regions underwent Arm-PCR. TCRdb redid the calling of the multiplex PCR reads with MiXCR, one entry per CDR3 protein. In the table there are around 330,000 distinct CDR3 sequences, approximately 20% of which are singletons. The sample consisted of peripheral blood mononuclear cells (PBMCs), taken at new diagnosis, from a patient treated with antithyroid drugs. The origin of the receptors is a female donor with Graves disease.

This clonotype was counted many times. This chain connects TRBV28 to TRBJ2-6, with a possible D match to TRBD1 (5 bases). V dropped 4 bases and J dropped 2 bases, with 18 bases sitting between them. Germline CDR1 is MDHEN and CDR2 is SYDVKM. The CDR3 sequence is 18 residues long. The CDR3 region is CASSSRQGALPGANVLTF. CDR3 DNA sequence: TGTGCCAGCAGTTCCCGCCAGGGTGCCTTACCTGGGGCCAACGTCCTGACTTTC.

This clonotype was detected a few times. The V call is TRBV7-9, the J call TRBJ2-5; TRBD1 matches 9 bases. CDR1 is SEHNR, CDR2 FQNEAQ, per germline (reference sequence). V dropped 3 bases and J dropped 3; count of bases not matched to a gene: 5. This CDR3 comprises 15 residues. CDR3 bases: TGTGCCAGCAGCTTCCCCCGGGACAGGGAAGAGACCCAGTACTTC. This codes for CASSFPRDREETQYF.

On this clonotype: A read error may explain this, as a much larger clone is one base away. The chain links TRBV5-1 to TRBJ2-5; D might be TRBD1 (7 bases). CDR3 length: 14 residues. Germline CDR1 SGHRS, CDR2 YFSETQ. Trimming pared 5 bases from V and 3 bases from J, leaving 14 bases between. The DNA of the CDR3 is TGCGCCAGCAGTCAAGGGGGGACAGAAGAGACCCAGTACTTC. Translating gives CASSQGGTEETQYF.

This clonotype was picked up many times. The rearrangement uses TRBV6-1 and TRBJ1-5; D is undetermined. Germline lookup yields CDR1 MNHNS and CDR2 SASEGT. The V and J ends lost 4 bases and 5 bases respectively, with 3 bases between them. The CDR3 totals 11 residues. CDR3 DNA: TGTGCCAGCAGTGGAGATCAGCCCCAGCATTTT. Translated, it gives CASSGDQPQHF.

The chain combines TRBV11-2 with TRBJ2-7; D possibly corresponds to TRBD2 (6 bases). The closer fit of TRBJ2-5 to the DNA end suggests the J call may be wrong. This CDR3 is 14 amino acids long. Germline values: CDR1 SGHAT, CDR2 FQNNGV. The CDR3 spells CASSFGGSQETQYF. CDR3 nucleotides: TGTGCCAGCAGCTTCGGGGGTAGCCAAGAGACCCAGTACTTC.

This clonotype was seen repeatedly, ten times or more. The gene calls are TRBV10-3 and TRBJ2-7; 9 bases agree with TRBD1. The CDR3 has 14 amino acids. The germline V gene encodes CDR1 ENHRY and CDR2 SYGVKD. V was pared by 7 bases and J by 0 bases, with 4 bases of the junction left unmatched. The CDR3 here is CAITGTGSSYEQYF. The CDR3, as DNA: TGTGCCATCACCGGGACAGGGAGCTCCTACGAGCAGTACTTC.

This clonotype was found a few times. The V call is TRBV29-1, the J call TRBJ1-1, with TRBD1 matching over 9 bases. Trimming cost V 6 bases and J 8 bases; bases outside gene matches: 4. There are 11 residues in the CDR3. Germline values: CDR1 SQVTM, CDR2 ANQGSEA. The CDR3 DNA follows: TGCAGCGTGGGGACAGGGATCGAAGCTTTCTTT. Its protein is CSVGTGIEAFF.

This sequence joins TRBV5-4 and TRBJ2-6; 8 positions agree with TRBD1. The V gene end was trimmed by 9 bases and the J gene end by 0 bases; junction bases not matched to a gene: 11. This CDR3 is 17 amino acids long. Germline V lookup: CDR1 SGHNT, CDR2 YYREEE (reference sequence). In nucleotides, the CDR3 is TGTGCCATCCTCACCCCGGGACAGGTCTCTGGGGCCAACGTCCTGACTTTC. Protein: CAILTPGQVSGANVLTF.

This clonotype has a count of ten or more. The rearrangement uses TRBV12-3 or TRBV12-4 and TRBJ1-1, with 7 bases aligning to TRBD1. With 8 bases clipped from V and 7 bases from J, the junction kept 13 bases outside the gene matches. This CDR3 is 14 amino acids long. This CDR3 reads CASLTTGAKSEAFF. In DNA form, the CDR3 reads TGTGCCAGCTTAACAACAGGGGCCAAGAGTGAAGCTTTCTTT.

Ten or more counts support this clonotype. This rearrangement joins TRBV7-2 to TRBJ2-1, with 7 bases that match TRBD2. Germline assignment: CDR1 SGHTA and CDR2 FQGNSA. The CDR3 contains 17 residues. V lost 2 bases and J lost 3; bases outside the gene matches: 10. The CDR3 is CASSLLFGRQSYNEQFF. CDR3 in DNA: TGTGCCAGCAGCTTACTGTTCGGGAGGCAGAGCTACAATGAGCAGTTCTTC.

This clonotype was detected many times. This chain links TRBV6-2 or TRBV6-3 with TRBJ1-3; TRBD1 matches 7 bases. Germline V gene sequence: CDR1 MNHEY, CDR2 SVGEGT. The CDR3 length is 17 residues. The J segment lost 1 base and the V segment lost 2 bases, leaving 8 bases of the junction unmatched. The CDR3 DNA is TGTGCCAGCAGTTACAACCCCGCCAGGGGGTCTGGAAACACCATATATTTT. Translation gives CASSYNPARGSGNTIYF.

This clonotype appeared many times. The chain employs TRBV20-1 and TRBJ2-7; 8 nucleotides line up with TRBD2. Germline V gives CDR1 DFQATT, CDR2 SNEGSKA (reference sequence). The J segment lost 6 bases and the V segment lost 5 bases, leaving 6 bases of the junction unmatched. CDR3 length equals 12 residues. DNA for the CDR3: TGCAGTGCTGACGGACTAGCTAGCGAGCAGTACTTC. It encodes CSADGLASEQYF.

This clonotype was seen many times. Here the CDR3 reads CASSEDFYEQYF. The CDR3 DNA is TGCGCCAGCAGTGAAGACTTCTACGAGCAGTACTTC. This chain uses TRBV10-2 with TRBJ2-7; D call uncertain. The ends were cut back, 3 bases at V and 3 bases at J, with 6 bases in the middle. Germline V gene data show CDR1 as WSHSY and CDR2 as SAAADI. The CDR3 has 12 residues.

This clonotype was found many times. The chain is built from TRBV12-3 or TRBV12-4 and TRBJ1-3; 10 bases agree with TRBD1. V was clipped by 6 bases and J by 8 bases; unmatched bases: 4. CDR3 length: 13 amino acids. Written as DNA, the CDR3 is TGTGCCAGCAGACCGGACAGGGGGGACACCATATATTTT. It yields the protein CASRPDRGDTIYF.

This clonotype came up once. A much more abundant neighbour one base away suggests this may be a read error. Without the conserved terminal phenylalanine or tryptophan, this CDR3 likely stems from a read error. The CDR3: CASSIGRMWDNEQFL. The CDR3 coding sequence is TGTGCCAGTAGTATCGGGAGGATGTGGGACAATGAGCAGTTCCTC. The genes are TRBV19 and TRBJ2-1, with TRBD2 matching 7 bases. CDR1 and CDR2 from the germline V gene are LNHDA and SQIVND (reference sequence). Trimming removed 3 bases from V and 5 bases from J; junction bases left unmatched: 7. The CDR3 is made up of 15 amino acids.

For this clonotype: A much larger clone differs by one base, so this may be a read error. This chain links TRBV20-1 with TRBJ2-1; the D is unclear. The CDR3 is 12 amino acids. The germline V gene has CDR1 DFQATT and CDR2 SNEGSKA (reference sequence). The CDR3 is CNARIDYNEQFF. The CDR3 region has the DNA TGCAATGCTAGAATAGACTACAATGAGCAGTTCTTC.

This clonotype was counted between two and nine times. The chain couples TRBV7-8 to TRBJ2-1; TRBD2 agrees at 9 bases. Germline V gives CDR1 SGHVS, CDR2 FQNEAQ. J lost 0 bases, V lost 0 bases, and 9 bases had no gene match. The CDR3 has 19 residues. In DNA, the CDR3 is TGTGCCAGCAGCTTAGCTGCGGGAGGGCCATCAAGCTCCTACAATGAGCAGTTCTTC. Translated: CASSLAAGGPSSSYNEQFF.

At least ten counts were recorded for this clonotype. The CDR3 here is CSATPQGEAFF. Written as DNA, the CDR3 is TGCAGTGCGACTCCCCAGGGGGAAGCTTTCTTT. The rearrangement joins TRBV20-1 to TRBJ1-1; D might be TRBD1 (6 bases). V was clipped by 6 bases and J by 8 bases, with 13 bases between them. Germline-derived CDR1 and CDR2 are DFQATT and SNEGSKA (reference sequence). This CDR3 region has 11 residues.

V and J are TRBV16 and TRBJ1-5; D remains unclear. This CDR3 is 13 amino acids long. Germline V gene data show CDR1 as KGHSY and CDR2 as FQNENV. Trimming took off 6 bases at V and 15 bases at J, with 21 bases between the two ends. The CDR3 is CASSEKRAAEVHF. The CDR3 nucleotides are TGTGCCAGCAGTGAGAAAAGGGCGGCCGAGGTGCATTTT.

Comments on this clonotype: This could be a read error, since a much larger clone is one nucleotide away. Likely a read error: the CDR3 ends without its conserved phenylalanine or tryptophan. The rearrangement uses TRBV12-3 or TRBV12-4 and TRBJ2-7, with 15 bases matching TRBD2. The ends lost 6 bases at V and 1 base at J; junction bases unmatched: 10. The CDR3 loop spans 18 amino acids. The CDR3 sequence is CASSSTGTSGRYSYEQYL. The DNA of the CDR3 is TGTGCCAGCAGCTCGACCGGGACTAGCGGGAGGTATTCCTACGAGCAGTACCTC.

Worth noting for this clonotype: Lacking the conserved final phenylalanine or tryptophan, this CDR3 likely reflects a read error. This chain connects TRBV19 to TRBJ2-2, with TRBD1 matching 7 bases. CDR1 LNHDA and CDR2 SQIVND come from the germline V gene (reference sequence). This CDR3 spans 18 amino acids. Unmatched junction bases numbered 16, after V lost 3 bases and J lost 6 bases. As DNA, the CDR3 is TGTGCCAGTAGTATTAAGGCGGCAGGGGGTACAATAGCCGGGGAGCTGTTTTCT. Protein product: CASSIKAAGGTIAGELFS.

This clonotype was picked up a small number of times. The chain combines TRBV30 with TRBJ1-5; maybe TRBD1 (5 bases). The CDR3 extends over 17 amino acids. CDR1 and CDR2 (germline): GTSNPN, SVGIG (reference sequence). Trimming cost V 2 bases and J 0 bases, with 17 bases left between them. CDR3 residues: CAWSSETGDLSNQPQHF. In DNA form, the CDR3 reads TGTGCCTGGAGTAGTGAAACAGGAGACCTTAGCAATCAGCCCCAGCATTTT.

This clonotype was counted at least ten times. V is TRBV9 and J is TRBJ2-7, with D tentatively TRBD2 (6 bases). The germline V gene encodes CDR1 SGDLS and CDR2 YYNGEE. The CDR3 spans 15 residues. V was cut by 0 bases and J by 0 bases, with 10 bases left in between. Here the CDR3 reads CASSVGVAVSYEQYF. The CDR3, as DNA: TGTGCCAGCAGCGTAGGGGTAGCGGTCTCCTACGAGCAGTACTTC.

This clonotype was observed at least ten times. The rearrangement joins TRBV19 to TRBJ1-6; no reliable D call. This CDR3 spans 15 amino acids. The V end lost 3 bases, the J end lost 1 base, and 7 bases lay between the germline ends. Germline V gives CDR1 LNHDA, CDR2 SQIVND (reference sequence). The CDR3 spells CASSISTSYNSPLHF. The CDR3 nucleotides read TGTGCCAGTAGTATCTCAACGTCCTATAATTCACCCCTCCACTTT.

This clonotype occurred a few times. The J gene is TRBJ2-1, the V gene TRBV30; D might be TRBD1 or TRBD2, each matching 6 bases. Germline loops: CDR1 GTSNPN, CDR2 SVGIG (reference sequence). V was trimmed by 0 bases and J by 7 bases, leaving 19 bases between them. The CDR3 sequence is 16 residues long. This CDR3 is CAWSVIKGGMGNEQFF. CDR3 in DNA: TGTGCCTGGAGTGTAATAAAAGGGGGGATGGGGAATGAGCAGTTCTTC.

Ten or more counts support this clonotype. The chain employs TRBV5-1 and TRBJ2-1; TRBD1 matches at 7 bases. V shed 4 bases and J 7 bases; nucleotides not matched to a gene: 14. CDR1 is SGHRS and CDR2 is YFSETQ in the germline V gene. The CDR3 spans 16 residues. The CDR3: CASSGDSLRWENEQFF. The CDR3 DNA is TGCGCCAGCAGCGGGGACAGCCTCAGGTGGGAGAATGAGCAGTTCTTC.

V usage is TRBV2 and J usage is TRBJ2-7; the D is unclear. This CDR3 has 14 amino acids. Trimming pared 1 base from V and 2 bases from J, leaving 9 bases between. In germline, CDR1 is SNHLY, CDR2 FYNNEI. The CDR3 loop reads CASSEVSFPYEQYF. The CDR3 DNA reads TGTGCCAGCAGTGAAGTGAGTTTTCCCTACGAGCAGTACTTC.

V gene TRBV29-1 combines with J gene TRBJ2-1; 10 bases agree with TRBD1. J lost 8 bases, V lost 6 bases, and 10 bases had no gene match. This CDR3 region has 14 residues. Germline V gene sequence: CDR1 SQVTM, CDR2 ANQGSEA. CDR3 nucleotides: TGCAGCGTATACAGACAGGGGGCCAGGGATGAGCAGTTCTTC. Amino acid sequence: CSVYRQGARDEQFF.

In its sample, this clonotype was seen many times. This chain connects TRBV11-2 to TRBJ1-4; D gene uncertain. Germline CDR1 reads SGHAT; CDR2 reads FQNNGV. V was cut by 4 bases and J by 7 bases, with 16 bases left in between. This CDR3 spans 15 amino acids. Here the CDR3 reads CASSSDSRDVEKLFF. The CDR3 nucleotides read TGTGCCAGCAGCTCGGACTCAAGAGACGTTGAAAAACTGTTTTTT.

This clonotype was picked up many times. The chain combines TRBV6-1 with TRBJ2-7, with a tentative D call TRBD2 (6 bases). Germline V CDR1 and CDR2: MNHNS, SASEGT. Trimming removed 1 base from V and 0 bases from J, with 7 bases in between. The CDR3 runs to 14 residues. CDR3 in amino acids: CASSEGDSSYEQYF. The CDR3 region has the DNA TGTGCCAGCAGTGAAGGGGACTCCTCCTACGAGCAGTACTTC.